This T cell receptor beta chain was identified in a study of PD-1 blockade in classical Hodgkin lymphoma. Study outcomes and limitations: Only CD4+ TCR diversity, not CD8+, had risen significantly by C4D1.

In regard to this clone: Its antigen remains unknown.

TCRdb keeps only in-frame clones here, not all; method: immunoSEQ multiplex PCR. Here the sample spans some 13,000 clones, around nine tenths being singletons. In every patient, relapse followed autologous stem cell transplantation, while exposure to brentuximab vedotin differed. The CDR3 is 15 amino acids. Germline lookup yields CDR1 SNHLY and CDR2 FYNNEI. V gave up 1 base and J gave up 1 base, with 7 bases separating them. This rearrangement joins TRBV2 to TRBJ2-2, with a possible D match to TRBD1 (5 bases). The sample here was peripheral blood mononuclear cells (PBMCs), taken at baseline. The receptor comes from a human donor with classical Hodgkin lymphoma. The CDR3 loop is CASSEGQGNTGELFF. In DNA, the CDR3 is TGTGCCAGCAGTGAAGGGCAGGGGAACACCGGGGAGCTGTTTTTT.